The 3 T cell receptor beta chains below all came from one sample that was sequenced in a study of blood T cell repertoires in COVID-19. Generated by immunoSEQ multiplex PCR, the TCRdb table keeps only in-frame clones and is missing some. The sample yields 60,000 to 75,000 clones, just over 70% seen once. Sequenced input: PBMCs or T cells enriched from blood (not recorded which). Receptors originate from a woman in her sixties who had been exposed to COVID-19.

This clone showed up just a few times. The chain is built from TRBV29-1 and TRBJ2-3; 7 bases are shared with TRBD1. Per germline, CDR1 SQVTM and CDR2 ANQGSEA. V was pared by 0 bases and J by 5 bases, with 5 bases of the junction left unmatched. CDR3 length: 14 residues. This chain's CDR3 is CSVEDHRTGDTQYF. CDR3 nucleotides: TGCAGCGTTGAAGATCATCGGACAGGAGATACGCAGTATTTT.

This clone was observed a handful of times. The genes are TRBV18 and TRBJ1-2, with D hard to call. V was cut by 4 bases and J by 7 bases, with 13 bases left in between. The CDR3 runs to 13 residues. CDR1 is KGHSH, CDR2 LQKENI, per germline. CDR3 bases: TGTGCCAGCTCACGAGAGGGAACTATTGGCTACACCTTC. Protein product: CASSREGTIGYTF. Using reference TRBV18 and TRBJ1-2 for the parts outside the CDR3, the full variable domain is NAGVMQNPRHLVRRRGQEARLRCSPMKGHSHVYWYRQLPEEGLKFMVYLQKENIIDESGMPKERFSAEFPKEGPSILRIQQVVRGDSAAYFCASSREGTIGYTFGSGTRLTVV.

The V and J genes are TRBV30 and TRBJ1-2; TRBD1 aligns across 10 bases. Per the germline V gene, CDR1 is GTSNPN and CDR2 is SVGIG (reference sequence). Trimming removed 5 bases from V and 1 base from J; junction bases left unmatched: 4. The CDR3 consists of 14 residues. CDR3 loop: CAWQTGGVNYGYTF. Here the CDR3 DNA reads TGTGCCTGGCAGACAGGGGGCGTTAACTATGGCTACACCTTC. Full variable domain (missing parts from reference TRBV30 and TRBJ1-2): SQTIHQWPATLVQPVGSPLSLECTVEGTSNPNLYWYRQAAGRGLQLLFYSVGIGQISSEVPQNLSASRPQDRQFILSSKKLLLSDSGFYLCAWQTGGVNYGYTFGSGTRLTVV.